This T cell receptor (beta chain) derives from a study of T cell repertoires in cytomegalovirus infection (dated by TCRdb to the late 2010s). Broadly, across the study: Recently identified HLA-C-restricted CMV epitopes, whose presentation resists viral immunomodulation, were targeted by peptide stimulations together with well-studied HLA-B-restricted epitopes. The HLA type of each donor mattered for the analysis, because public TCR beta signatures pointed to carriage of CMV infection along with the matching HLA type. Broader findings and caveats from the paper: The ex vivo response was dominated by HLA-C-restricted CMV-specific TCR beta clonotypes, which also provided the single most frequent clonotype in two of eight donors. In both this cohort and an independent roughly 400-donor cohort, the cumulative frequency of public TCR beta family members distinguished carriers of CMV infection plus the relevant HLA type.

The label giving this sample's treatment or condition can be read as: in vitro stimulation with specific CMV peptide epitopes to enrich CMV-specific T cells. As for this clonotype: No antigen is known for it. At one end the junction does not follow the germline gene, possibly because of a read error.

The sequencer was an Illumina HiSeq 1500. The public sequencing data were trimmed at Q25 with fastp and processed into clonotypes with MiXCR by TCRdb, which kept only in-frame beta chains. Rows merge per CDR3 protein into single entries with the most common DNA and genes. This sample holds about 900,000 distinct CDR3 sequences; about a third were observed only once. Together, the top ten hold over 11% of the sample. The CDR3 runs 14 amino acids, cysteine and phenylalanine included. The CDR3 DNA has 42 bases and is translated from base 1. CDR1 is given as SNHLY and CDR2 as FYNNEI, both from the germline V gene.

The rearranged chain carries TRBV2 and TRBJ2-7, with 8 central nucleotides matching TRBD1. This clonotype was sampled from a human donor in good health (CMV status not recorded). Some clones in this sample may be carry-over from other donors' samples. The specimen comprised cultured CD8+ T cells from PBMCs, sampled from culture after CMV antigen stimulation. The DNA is TGTGCTAGCAGTGAAATCGACAGGGGTTACGAGCAGTACTTC. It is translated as CASSEIDRGYEQYF.